The subject of this entry is one T cell receptor beta chain. The antigen remains unidentified. The data originate from a study of shared clonotypes between healthy human individuals. Study-level findings and limits: Larger estimated richness was generally recorded for naive subsets relative to memory subsets.

Germline CDR1 reads SGHRS; CDR2 reads YFSETQ. The CDR3 totals 15 residues. V gave up 0 bases and J gave up 2 bases, with 11 bases separating them. It was across several immunoSEQ plates that each subset's genomic DNA was evenly split. Only in-frame clones appear in the TCRdb table, and some are missing; sequencing was by immunoSEQ multiplex PCR. The sample records fewer than 1.6 million clones, approximately 98.5% being singletons. The material sequenced was naive CD4+ T cells sorted from blood. Subset given: CD45RA+ positively selected. The receptor was isolated from a man aged 25-45 years in good health. The chain employs TRBV5-1 and TRBJ1-1, with TRBD1 as a possible D gene (5 bases). The CDR3 region is CASSLVWGRNTEAFF. CDR3 coding DNA: TGCGCCAGCAGCTTGGTCTGGGGGAGAAACACTGAAGCTTTCTTT. Combining the CDR3 with reference TRBV5-1 and TRBJ1-1 gives the whole variable domain KAGVTQTPRYLIKTRGQQVTLSCSPISGHRSVSWYQQTPGQGLQFLFEYFSETQRNKGNFPGRFSGRQFSNSRSEMNVSTLELGDSALYLCASSLVWGRNTEAFFGQGTRLTVV.